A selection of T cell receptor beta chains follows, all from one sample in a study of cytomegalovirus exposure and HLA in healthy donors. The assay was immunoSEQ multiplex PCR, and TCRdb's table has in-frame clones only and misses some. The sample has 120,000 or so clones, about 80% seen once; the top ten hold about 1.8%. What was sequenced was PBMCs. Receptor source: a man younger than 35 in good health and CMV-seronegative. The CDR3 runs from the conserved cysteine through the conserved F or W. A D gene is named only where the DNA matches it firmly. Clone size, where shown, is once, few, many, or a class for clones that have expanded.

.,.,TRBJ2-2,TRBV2,CASSGASQQNTGELFF,TGTGCCAGCAGTGGGGCCTCACAACAGAACACCGGGGAGCTGTTTTTT
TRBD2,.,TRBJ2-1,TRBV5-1,CASSSMPGLAGSGHEQFF,TGCGCCAGCAGCTCGATGCCGGGACTAGCGGGGTCGGGCCATGAGCAGTTCTTC
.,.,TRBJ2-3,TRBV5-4,CASSTRVLGTQYF,TGTGCCAGCAGCACCAGGGTTTTGGGTACGCAGTATTTT
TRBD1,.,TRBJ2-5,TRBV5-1,CASSSGTGGETQYF,TGCGCCAGCAGCTCGGGGACAGGGGGTGAGACCCAGTACTTC
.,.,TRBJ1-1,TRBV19,CASSISHIPNTEAFF,TGTGCCAGTAGTATATCTCACATCCCGAACACTGAAGCTTTCTTT
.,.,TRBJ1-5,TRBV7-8,CASSPDGTHSNQPQHF,TGTGCCAGCAGCCCCGACGGGACTCATAGCAATCAGCCCCAGCATTTT
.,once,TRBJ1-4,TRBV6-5,CASSYDRLSEKLFF,TGTGCCAGCAGTTACGACAGGCTGAGTGAAAAACTGTTTTTT
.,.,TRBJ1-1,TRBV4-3,CASSQDDGGRGEAFF,TGCGCCAGCAGCCAAGATGACGGGGGGAGAGGTGAAGCTTTCTTT
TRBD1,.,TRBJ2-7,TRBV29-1,CSVEDPGQGSSYEQYF,TGCAGCGTTGAAGATCCGGGACAGGGCAGCTCCTACGAGCAGTACTTC
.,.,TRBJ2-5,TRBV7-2,CASSSGTARETQYF,TGTGCCAGCAGCTCTGGGACTGCCCGGGAGACCCAGTACTTC
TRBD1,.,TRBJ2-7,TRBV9,CASSVGTGAYEQYF,TGTGCCAGCAGCGTAGGGACAGGGGCCTACGAGCAGTACTTC
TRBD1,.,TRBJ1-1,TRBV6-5,CASNPDRGASAFF,TGTGCCAGCAACCCGGACAGGGGGGCTTCGGCTTTCTTT
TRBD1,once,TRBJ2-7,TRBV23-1,CASSHRDRGRGGDSEQYF,TGCGCCAGCAGTCACCGGGACAGGGGGCGCGGGGGGGATTCCGAGCAGTACTTC
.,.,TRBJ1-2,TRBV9,CASSVGDTDRDGYTF,TGTGCCAGCAGCGTAGGGGACACGGATCGGGATGGCTACACCTTC
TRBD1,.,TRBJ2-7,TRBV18,CASSSFSGTGPNEQYF,TGTGCCAGCTCATCTTTCTCCGGGACAGGCCCCAACGAGCAGTACTTC
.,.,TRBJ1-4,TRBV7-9,CASSFLSGGEKLFF,TGTGCCAGCAGTTTCCTTTCGGGCGGGGAAAAACTGTTTTTT
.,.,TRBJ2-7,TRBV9,CASSPSPLNILSYEQYF,TGTGCCAGCAGCCCGAGCCCCCTTAATATTCTCTCCTACGAGCAGTACTTC
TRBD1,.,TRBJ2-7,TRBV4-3,CASSHQTGDYEQYF,TGCGCCAGCAGCCACCAGACAGGGGACTACGAGCAGTACTTC
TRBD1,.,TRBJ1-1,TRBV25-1,CASSQGVTAFF,TGTGCCAGCTCTCAGGGGGTGACGGCTTTCTTT
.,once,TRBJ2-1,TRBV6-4,CASSEQGLNVYNEQFF,TGTGCCAGCAGTGAGCAGGGGCTAAACGTCTACAATGAGCAGTTCTTC
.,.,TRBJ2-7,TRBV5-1,CASSLGLQGKAYEQYF,TGCGCCAGCAGCCTGGGGTTGCAGGGCAAGGCCTACGAGCAGTACTTC
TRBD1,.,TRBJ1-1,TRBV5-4,CASSQETGGRTEAFF,TGTGCCAGCAGCCAAGAGACAGGGGGCCGAACTGAAGCTTTCTTT
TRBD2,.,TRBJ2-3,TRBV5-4,CASSLGGAGGADTQYF,TGTGCCAGCAGCTTGGGGGGGGCGGGGGGAGCAGATACGCAGTATTTT
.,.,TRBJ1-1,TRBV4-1,CASSQVQGNTEAFF,TGCGCCAGCAGCCAAGTACAGGGGAACACTGAAGCTTTCTTT
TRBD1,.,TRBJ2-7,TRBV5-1,CASSWTGALGQYF,TGCGCCAGCAGCTGGACAGGGGCCCTCGGGCAGTACTTC
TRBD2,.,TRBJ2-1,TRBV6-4,CASSDSPSGAYNEQFF,TGTGCCAGCAGTGACTCGCCTAGCGGGGCCTACAATGAGCAGTTCTTC
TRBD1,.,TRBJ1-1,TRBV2,CASRLDRGRGTEAFF,TGTGCCAGCAGGCTTGACAGGGGTCGAGGCACTGAAGCTTTCTTT
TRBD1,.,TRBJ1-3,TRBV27,CASSFSRDSHTIYF,TGTGCCAGCAGTTTCTCCAGGGACAGTCACACCATATATTTT
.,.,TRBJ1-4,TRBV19,CASTSITGPNEKLFF,TGTGCCAGTACCTCCATAACAGGGCCGAATGAAAAACTGTTTTTT
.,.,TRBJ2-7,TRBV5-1,CASSLGGGQPYEQYF,TGCGCCAGCAGCTTAGGGGGGGGGCAGCCCTACGAGCAGTACTTC
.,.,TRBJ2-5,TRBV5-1,CASSLDPGGETQYF,TGCGCCAGCAGCTTGGATCCCGGGGGAGAGACCCAGTACTTC
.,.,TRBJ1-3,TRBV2,CASSEWRAGNTIYF,TGTGCCAGCAGTGAGTGGAGGGCTGGAAACACCATATATTTT
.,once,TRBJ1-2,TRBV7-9,CASSLGGFYGYTF,TGTGCCAGCAGCTTGGGAGGGTTTTACGGCTACACCTTC
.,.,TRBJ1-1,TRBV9,CASSVGETANTEAFF,TGTGCCAGCAGCGTAGGTGAGACAGCCAACACTGAAGCCTTCTTT
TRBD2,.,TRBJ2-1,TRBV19,CASSIGLANNEQFF,TGTGCCAGTAGTATAGGACTAGCGAACAATGAGCAGTTCTTC
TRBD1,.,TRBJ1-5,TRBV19,CASRNPGTGNQPQHF,TGTGCCAGTCGAAATCCTGGGACAGGTAATCAGCCCCAGCATTTT
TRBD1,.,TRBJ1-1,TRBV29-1,CSVEVGTVIYPAAFF,TGCAGCGTTGAGGTCGGGACAGTCATTTACCCTGCAGCTTTCTTT
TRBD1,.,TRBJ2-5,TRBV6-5,CASSYSNRGRETQYF,TGTGCCAGCAGTTACTCGAACAGGGGGAGAGAGACCCAGTACTTC
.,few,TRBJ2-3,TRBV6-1,CASSEAELSTDTQYF,TGTGCCAGCAGTGAAGCGGAACTATCCACAGATACGCAGTATTTT
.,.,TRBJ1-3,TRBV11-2,CASSQATGLSGNTIYF,TGTGCCAGCAGCCAAGCAACAGGCCTCTCTGGAAACACCATATATTTT
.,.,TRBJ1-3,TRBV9,CASSVEDTMISGNTIYF,TGTGCCAGCAGCGTAGAGGACACTATGATCTCTGGAAACACCATATATTTT
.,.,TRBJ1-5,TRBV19,CASSYRAESNQPQHF,TGTGCCAGTAGTTACAGGGCCGAGAGCAATCAGCCCCAGCATTTT
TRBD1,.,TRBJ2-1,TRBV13,CASSDYSGQPNEQFF,TGTGCCAGCAGTGACTACTCGGGACAGCCTAATGAGCAGTTCTTC
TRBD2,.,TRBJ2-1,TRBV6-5,CASSFSGGSYNEQFF,TGTGCCAGCAGTTTTAGCGGGGGATCCTACAATGAGCAGTTCTTC
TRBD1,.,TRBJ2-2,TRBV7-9,CASSTRDRGNTGELFF,TGTGCCAGCAGCACGCGGGACAGGGGTAACACCGGGGAGCTGTTTTTT
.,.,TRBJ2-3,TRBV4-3,CASSQDLIDTDTQYF,TGCGCCAGCAGCCAAGATTTAATAGACACAGATACGCAGTATTTT
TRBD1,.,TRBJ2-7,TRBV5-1,CASSLGGGLSYEQYF,TGCGCCAGCAGCTTGGGAGGGGGCCTCTCCTACGAGCAGTACTTC
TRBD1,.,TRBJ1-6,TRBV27,CASSPTSGTGLRSPLHF,TGTGCCAGCAGTCCAACTTCCGGGACAGGGTTACGGTCACCCCTCCACTTT